These 3 T cell receptor beta chains originate from one sample sequenced in a study of vaccination and CD4 T cells after COVID-19. As to treatment: approximately nine-day PBMC culture with coronavirus spike peptide pools or control peptides (ViraFEST assay). These receptors' antigens are unknown. Sequenced with the Oncomine TCR Beta short-read assay was DNA taken from cultured CD4+ T cells. TCRdb independently ran MiXCR on the PCR reads; one entry per CDR3 protein. This repertoire shows around 25,000 distinct CDR3 sequences, roughly 39% found once; its top ten account for more than 6%. The specimen was CD4+ T cells from blood, cultured in vitro. These receptors originate from a human donor who had recovered from COVID-19.

This clonotype was seen just once. The J gene is TRBJ2-7, the V gene TRBV12-3 or TRBV12-4; TRBD1 matches 7 bases. V dropped 6 bases and J dropped 3; count of bases not matched to a gene: 11. This CDR3 is built from 15 residues. CDR3 region: CASRLRGSPFYEQYF. CDR3 DNA sequence: TGTGCCAGCAGACTCAGGGGGTCGCCCTTCTACGAGCAGTACTTC.

V gene TRBV20-1 combines with J gene TRBJ2-7; D uncertain. Between the trimmed V and J ends, which lost 3 bases and 2 bases, there was a span of 8 bases. The CDR3 has 12 residues. Germline CDR1 DFQATT, CDR2 SNEGSKA (reference sequence). CDR3 nucleotides: TGCAGTGCTAGTGGCCGGACCTACGAGCAGTACTTC. Amino acids: CSASGRTYEQYF.

The chain joins TRBV5-4 to TRBJ2-2, with TRBD1 matching 9 bases. This CDR3 spans 16 amino acids. The V segment lost 3 bases and the J segment 1 base; nucleotides outside the gene matches: 4. Germline V gene data show CDR1 as SGHNT and CDR2 as YYREEE (reference sequence). CDR3 DNA: TGTGCCAGCAGCTCGCACAGGGGGCGGAACACCGGGGAGCTGTTTTTT. Translation gives CASSSHRGRNTGELFF.